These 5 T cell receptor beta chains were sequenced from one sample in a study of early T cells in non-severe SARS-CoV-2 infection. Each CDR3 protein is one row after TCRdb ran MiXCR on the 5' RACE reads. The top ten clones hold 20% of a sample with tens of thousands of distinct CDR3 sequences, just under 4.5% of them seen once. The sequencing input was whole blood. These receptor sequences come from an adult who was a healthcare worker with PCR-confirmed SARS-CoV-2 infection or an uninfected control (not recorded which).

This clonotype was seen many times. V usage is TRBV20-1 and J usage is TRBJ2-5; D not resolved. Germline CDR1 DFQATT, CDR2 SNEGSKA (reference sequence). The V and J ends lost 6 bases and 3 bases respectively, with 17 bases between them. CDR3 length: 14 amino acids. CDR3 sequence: CSAPSGGYKETQYF. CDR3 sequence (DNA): TGCAGTGCCCCCTCTGGTGGCTATAAAGAGACCCAGTACTTC.

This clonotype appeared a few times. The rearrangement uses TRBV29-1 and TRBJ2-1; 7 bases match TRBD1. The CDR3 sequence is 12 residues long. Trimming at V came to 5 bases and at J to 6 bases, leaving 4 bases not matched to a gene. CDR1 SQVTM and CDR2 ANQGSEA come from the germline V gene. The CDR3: CSVSRQGNEQFF. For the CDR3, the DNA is TGCAGCGTTTCTAGACAGGGCAATGAGCAGTTCTTC.

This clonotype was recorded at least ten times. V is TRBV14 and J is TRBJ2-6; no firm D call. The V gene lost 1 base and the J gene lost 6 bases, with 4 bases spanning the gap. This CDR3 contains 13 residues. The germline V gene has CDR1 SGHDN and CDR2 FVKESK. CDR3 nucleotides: TGTGCCAGCAGCCAAGGGGTGGCCAACGTCCTGACTTTC. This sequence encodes CASSQGVANVLTF.

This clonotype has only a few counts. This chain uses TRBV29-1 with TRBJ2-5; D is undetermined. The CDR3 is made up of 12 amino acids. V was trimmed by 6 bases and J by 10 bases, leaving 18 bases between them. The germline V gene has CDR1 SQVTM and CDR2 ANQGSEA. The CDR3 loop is CSVSGRALSQYF. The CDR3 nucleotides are TGCAGCGTGAGTGGCCGGGCCCTGAGCCAGTACTTC.

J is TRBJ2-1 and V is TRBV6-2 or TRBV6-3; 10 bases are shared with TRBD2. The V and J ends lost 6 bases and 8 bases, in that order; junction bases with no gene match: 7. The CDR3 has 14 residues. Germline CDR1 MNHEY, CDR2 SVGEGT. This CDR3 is CASSFSGRHDEQFF. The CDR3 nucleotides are TGTGCCAGCAGCTTTAGCGGGAGGCATGATGAGCAGTTCTTC.